These T cell receptor beta chains were read from a single sample in a study of blood T cell repertoires in COVID-19. Sequenced by immunoSEQ multiplex PCR; TCRdb stores in-frame clones only, minus some. The data show 88,000 or so clones, around 81% seen once. Input material: peripheral blood. The receptors derive from a human donor in a cohort sampled during active COVID-19. Both conserved end residues are part of each CDR3. The D gene is left open where the match is weak. Clone size is shown for a subset of rows, as once, few, many or a class of expanded clone.

J: TRBJ2-5; V: TRBV24-1; D: TRBD2; size: .; CDR3: CATSDPGGVPQETQYF; DNA: TGTGCCACCAGTGATCCGGGGGGGGTCCCCCAAGAGACCCAGTACTTC
J: TRBJ2-7; V: TRBV30; D: .; size: .; CDR3: CAWGDRTYEQYF; DNA: TGTGCCTGGGGCGACAGAACCTACGAGCAGTACTTT
J: TRBJ2-2; V: TRBV5-1; D: TRBD2; size: .; CDR3: CASSLVASGANTGELFF; DNA: TGCGCCAGCAGCTTGGTCGCTAGCGGGGCGAACACCGGGGAGCTGTTTTTT
J: TRBJ1-1; V: TRBV11-3; D: TRBD1; size: .; CDR3: CASSLDGNRGNTEAFF; DNA: TGTGCCAGCAGCTTAGATGGTAACAGGGGGAACACTGAAGCTTTCTTT
J: TRBJ1-2; V: TRBV9; D: TRBD1; size: once; CDR3: CASKGGSGGYTF; DNA: TGTGCCAGCAAAGGGGGCTCCGGTGGCTACACCTTC
J: TRBJ2-1; V: TRBV2; D: .; size: .; CDR3: CASSYGSLYNEQFF; DNA: TGTGCCAGCAGTTACGGGAGTTTGTACAATGAGCAGTTCTTC
J: TRBJ2-3; V: TRBV9; D: TRBD2; size: .; CDR3: CASSLTPGGDTDTQYF; DNA: TGTGCCAGCAGCCTCACCCCGGGAGGGGACACAGATACGCAGTATTTT
J: TRBJ2-2; V: TRBV28; D: TRBD2; size: .; CDR3: CASTVPGGGGELFF; DNA: TGTGCCAGCACCGTACCTGGGGGGGGCGGGGAGCTGTTTTTT
J: TRBJ1-1; V: TRBV5-1; D: TRBD1; size: once; CDR3: CASRPGTGTEAFF; DNA: TGCGCCAGCAGACCCGGGACAGGGACTGAAGCTTTCTTT
J: TRBJ1-6; V: TRBV19; D: .; size: .; CDR3: CASSFRAGSSYNSPLHF; DNA: TGTGCCAGTAGTTTTCGTGCAGGCAGCTCCTATAATTCACCCCTCCACTTT
J: TRBJ2-3; V: TRBV28; D: TRBD1; size: few; CDR3: CASSARTGFTSSTDTQYF; DNA: TGTGCCAGCAGTGCAAGGACAGGGTTCACCTCTAGCACAGATACGCAGTATTTT
J: TRBJ2-3; V: TRBV29-1; D: TRBD2; size: .; CDR3: CSVTGLAGEVDTQYF; DNA: TGCAGCGTTACCGGACTAGCGGGAGAGGTAGATACGCAGTATTTT
J: TRBJ2-5; V: TRBV10-3; D: .; size: .; CDR3: CAINLERGETQYF; DNA: TGTGCCATCAACCTGGAGAGGGGGGAGACCCAGTACTTC
J: TRBJ2-7; V: TRBV4-1; D: TRBD2; size: once; CDR3: CASSQGEGSYEQYF; DNA: TGCGCCAGCAGCCAAGGGGAGGGGAGCTACGAGCAGTACTTC
J: TRBJ1-2; V: TRBV7-9; D: .; size: .; CDR3: CASTPTEDSRYTF; DNA: TGTGCCAGCACACCGACCGAGGATAGTCGCTACACCTTC
J: TRBJ2-1; V: TRBV4-1; D: .; size: .; CDR3: CASSQDGGGSKRDEQFF; DNA: TGCGCCAGCAGCCAAGATGGGGGCGGGAGTAAGAGGGATGAGCAGTTCTTC
J: TRBJ2-5; V: TRBV27; D: TRBD2; size: few; CDR3: CASRTSGREKETQYF; DNA: TGTGCCAGCAGAACTAGCGGGAGGGAGAAAGAGACCCAGTACTTC
J: TRBJ2-7; V: TRBV15; D: TRBD1; size: .; CDR3: CATSRDRSYEQYF; DNA: TGTGCCACCAGCAGGGACAGGTCCTACGAGCAGTACTTC
J: TRBJ2-2; V: TRBV5-1; D: TRBD1; size: .; CDR3: CASRRPQGTNTGELFF; DNA: TGCGCCAGCAGACGGCCACAGGGGACGAACACCGGGGAGCTGTTTTTT
J: TRBJ2-2; V: TRBV5-1; D: TRBD2; size: once; CDR3: CASSRLAGAGGELFF; DNA: TGCGCCAGCAGCCGACTAGCGGGAGCGGGCGGGGAGCTGTTTTTT
J: TRBJ2-3; V: TRBV3-1/TRBV3-2; D: TRBD2; size: .; CDR3: CASSFGLAGSRDTQYF; DNA: TGTGCCAGCAGCTTCGGACTAGCGGGGTCCCGTGATACGCAGTATTTT
J: TRBJ2-5; V: TRBV5-1; D: TRBD1; size: .; CDR3: CASSAGQAIQTQYF; DNA: TGCGCCAGCAGCGCCGGACAGGCTATCCAGACCCAGTACTTC
J: TRBJ1-2; V: TRBV6-2/TRBV6-3; D: .; size: .; CDR3: CASSYSIGQSIGYTF; DNA: TGTGCCAGCAGTTACTCGATCGGACAGAGCATCGGCTACACCTTC
J: TRBJ2-4; V: TRBV7-9; D: TRBD2; size: once; CDR3: CASSRREGPLAKNIQYF; DNA: TGTGCCAGCAGCCGAAGGGAGGGACCTCTAGCCAAAAACATTCAGTACTTC
J: TRBJ2-7; V: TRBV11-3; D: TRBD2; size: .; CDR3: CASSPISGSTSYEQYF; DNA: TGTGCCAGCAGCCCGATTAGCGGGAGTACCTCCTACGAGCAGTACTTC
J: TRBJ2-4; V: TRBV11-1; D: .; size: .; CDR3: CASSLGQGPAGGIQYF; DNA: TGTGCCAGCAGCCTTGGACAGGGCCCCGCGGGGGGGATTCAGTACTTC
J: TRBJ1-6; V: TRBV5-6; D: TRBD1; size: .; CDR3: CASSFFRGRGDSPLHF; DNA: TGTGCCAGCAGTTTTTTCAGGGGGCGCGGGGATTCACCCCTCCACTTT
J: TRBJ2-1; V: TRBV6-5; D: TRBD2; size: .; CDR3: CASSTRDYPQNEQFF; DNA: TGTGCCAGCAGTACGCGGGACTACCCACAGAATGAGCAGTTCTTC
J: TRBJ1-6; V: TRBV28; D: .; size: .; CDR3: CASSLYGREHSPLHF; DNA: TGTGCCAGCAGTTTATATGGCAGGGAACATTCACCCCTCCACTTT
J: TRBJ2-3; V: TRBV10-3; D: TRBD2; size: .; CDR3: CAISGLAGEGDTQYF; DNA: TGTGCCATCAGTGGACTAGCGGGGGAGGGAGATACGCAGTATTTT
J: TRBJ2-3; V: TRBV27; D: TRBD2; size: .; CDR3: CASSTSGGAGVNTQYF; DNA: TGTGCCAGCAGTACCAGCGGGGGGGCCGGTGTGAATACGCAGTATTTT
J: TRBJ1-6; V: TRBV28; D: TRBD1; size: .; CDR3: CASRPWTGGPNSPLHF; DNA: TGTGCCAGCAGGCCTTGGACAGGGGGCCCCAATTCACCCCTCCACTTT
J: TRBJ1-2; V: TRBV3-1/TRBV3-2; D: .; size: .; CDR3: CASSQAGTSLWGYTF; DNA: TGTGCCAGCAGCCAAGCTGGGACAAGCCTTTGGGGCTACACCTTC
J: TRBJ2-5; V: TRBV19; D: .; size: .; CDR3: CASNRGSQETQYF; DNA: TGTGCCAGTAATCGGGGGTCCCAAGAGACCCAGTACTTC
J: TRBJ2-3; V: TRBV5-1; D: TRBD2; size: .; CDR3: CASSPAILAGGSTDTQYF; DNA: TGCGCCAGCAGCCCCGCGATCCTAGCGGGGGGTAGCACAGATACGCAGTATTTT
J: TRBJ1-6; V: TRBV7-8; D: TRBD1; size: .; CDR3: CASSLTYSGTGRSPLHF; DNA: TGTGCCAGCAGCTTAACCTATTCCGGGACAGGGAGATCACCCCTCCACTTT
J: TRBJ2-1; V: TRBV30; D: TRBD2; size: .; CDR3: CAWSVPSGGAYNEQFF; DNA: TGTGCCTGGAGTGTACCTAGCGGGGGGGCGTACAATGAGCAGTTCTTC
J: TRBJ1-1; V: TRBV29-1; D: .; size: .; CDR3: CSVSEQGMNTEAFF; DNA: TGCAGCGTTTCGGAACAGGGCATGAACACTGAAGCTTTCTTT
J: TRBJ2-1; V: TRBV19; D: .; size: .; CDR3: CASSSSSGSYNEQFF; DNA: TGTGCCAGTAGTTCATCAAGCGGTTCCTACAATGAGCAGTTCTTC
J: TRBJ2-2; V: TRBV2; D: .; size: .; CDR3: CASSVTRVANTGELFF; DNA: TGTGCCAGCTCAGTTACCAGGGTCGCGAACACCGGGGAGCTGTTTTTT
J: TRBJ2-1; V: TRBV6-2/TRBV6-3; D: TRBD1; size: .; CDR3: CASSRGQGNNEQFF; DNA: TGTGCCAGCAGCCGTGGACAGGGAAACAATGAGCAGTTCTTC
J: TRBJ2-7; V: TRBV11-3; D: .; size: .; CDR3: CASSLAPGETYEQYF; DNA: TGTGCCAGCAGCTTAGCCCCAGGCGAAACCTACGAGCAGTACTTC